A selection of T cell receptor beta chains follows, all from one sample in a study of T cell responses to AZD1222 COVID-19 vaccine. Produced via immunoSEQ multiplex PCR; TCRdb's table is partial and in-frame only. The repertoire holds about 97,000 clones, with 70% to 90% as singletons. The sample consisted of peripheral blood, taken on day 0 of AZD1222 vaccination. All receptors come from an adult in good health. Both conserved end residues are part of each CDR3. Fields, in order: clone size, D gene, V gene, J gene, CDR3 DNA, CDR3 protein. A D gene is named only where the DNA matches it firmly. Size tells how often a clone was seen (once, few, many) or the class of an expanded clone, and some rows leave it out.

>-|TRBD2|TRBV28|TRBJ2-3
TGTGCCACATACCAAGCGGGGGAGAGCACAGATACGCAGTATTTT
CATYQAGESTDTQYF
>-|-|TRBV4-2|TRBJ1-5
TGTGCCAGCAGCCAGGGGAGGGGGGACCAGCCCCAGCATTTT
CASSQGRGDQPQHF
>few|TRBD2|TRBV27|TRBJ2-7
TGTGCCAGCAGTTTGCTAGCGGGGGGCCACGAGCAGTACTTC
CASSLLAGGHEQYF
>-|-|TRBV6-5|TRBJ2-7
TGTGCCAGCAGCCTTGGGGCGGGCGAGCAGTACTTC
CASSLGAGEQYF
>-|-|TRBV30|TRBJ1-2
TGTGCCTGGAGTTATCCCGGGACAACAAGGAGCTATGGCTACACCTTC
CAWSYPGTTRSYGYTF
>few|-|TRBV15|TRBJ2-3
TGTGCCACCAGCAGGGACAGATCGGGGGCAGATACGCAGTATTTT
CATSRDRSGADTQYF
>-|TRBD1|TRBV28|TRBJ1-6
TGTGCCAGCAGTTCCCTTCCGGGACAGTATAATTCACCCCTCCACTTT
CASSSLPGQYNSPLHF
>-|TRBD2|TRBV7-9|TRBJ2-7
TGTGCCAGCAGCCAGGGTCCGGGGAGGGCCTACGAGCAGTACTTC
CASSQGPGRAYEQYF
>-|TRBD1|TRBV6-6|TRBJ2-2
TGTGCCAGCACCCGACAGGGTCAATTGACCGGGGAGCTGTTTTTT
CASTRQGQLTGELFF
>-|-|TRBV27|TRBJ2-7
TGTGCCAGCAGTCCGTGGGGGGCAAACTTCTACGAGCAGTACTTC
CASSPWGANFYEQYF
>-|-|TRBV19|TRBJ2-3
TGTGCCAGTAGTATAGATCTTTCGCGAAATACGCAGTATTTT
CASSIDLSRNTQYF
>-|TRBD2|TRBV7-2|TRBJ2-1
TGTGCCAGCAGCCCGACTAGCGGGGGGGTTCTGGGCAATGAGCAGTTCTTC
CASSPTSGGVLGNEQFF
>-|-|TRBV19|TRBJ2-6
TGTGCCAGTAGTATAGGGGGGGCTGGGGCCAACGTCCTGACTTTC
CASSIGGAGANVLTF
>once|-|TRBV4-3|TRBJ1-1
TGCGCCAGCAGCCCGGACACCAATGATGCTGAAGCTTTCTTT
CASSPDTNDAEAFF
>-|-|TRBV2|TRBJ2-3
TGTGCCAGCAGTGACGGGGACTTCCTCACAGATACGCAGTATTTT
CASSDGDFLTDTQYF
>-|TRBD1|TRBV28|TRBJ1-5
TGTGCCAGCAGTTTACGTACAGGGGTGAGCAATCAGCCCCAGCATTTT
CASSLRTGVSNQPQHF
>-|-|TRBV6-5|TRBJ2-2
TGTGCCAGCACAAGGACGAACACCGGGGAGCTGTTTTTT
CASTRTNTGELFF
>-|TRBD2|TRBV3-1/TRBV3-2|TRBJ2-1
TGTGCCAGCAGCCATACCTCTAGCGGGGGGGGCCTTGGGCAGTTCTTC
CASSHTSSGGGLGQFF
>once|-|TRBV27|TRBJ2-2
TGTGCCAGCAGTTTGGGGGGGGGCCATAGTACCGGGGAGCTGTTTTTT
CASSLGGGHSTGELFF
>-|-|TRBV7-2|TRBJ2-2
TGTGCCAGCAGCTTAGTGCGGGGTAGCACCGGGGAGCTGTTTTTT
CASSLVRGSTGELFF
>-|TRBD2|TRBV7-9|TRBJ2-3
TGTGCCAGCAGCAAGTCGACTAGCGCTGGACCAGATACGCAGTATTTT
CASSKSTSAGPDTQYF
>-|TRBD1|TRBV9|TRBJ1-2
TGTGCCAGCAGCCCTGGACAGGGAGGCGGCTACACCTTC
CASSPGQGGGYTF
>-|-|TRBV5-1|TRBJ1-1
TGCGCCAGCAGCGGGACGGGGCGCGGGGACACTGAAGCTTTCTTT
CASSGTGRGDTEAFF
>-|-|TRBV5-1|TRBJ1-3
TGCGCCAGCAGCTCGGGCCGTGGGGACACCATATATTTT
CASSSGRGDTIYF
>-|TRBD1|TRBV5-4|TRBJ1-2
TGTGCCAGCAGCTTGGCCGGGGTACAGGGGACCTATGGCTACACCTTC
CASSLAGVQGTYGYTF
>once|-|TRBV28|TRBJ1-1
TGTGCCAGCTGCGGCTACCTGAACACTGAAGCTTTCTTT
CASCGYLNTEAFF
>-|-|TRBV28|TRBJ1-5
TGTGCCAGCAGGACGCCTTTTGGCAGGGAGGGCAATCAGCCCCAGCATTTT
CASRTPFGREGNQPQHF
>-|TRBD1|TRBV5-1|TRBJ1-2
TGCGCCAGCAGCATATATCCCGGGACAGGCGGTTCGAACGGCTACACCTTC
CASSIYPGTGGSNGYTF
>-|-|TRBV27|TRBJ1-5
TGTGCCAGCAGTTTTTTAAAGATTTTGAGGTCCCGGGTTTCTCAGCATTTT
CASSFLKILRSRVSQHF
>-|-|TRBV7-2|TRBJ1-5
TGTGCCAGCAGCTTAGGGGGCGTGGGCAATCAGCCCCAGCATTTT
CASSLGGVGNQPQHF
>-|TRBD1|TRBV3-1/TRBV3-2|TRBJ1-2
TGTGCCAGCAGCCGAACAGGGGCTACCTATGGCTACACCTTC
CASSRTGATYGYTF
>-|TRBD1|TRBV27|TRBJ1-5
TGTGCCAGCAGGGCCGGGACAGGGGGCCAGCCCCAGCATTTT
CASRAGTGGQPQHF
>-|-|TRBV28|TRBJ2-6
TGTGCCAGCAGGCTGGTGGGGGCCAACGTCCTGACTTTC
CASRLVGANVLTF
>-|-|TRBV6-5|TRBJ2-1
TGTGCCAGCAGTTACTCAGAACAGCCCAATGAGCAGTTCTTC
CASSYSEQPNEQFF
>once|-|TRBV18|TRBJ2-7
TGTGCCAGCTCACCATCGCGGGACGCCTACGAGCAGTACTTC
CASSPSRDAYEQYF
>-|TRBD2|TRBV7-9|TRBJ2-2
TGTGCCAGCAGCCCCTTTGGGGGGGCGAACACCGGGGAGCTGTTTTTT
CASSPFGGANTGELFF
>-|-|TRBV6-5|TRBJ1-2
TGTGCCAGCAGTTATGGGAGGGAGGGGTATGGCTACACCTTC
CASSYGREGYGYTF
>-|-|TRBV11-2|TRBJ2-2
TGTGCCAGCAGCTTAGGCGTCGCTGAGCTGTTTTTT
CASSLGVAELFF
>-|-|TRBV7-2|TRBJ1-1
TGTGCCAGCAGCTTTCGGGGGGGGACTGAAGCTTTCTTT
CASSFRGGTEAFF
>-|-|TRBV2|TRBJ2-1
TGTGCCAGCAGTGAAGCGCTCCCGGTGGGGGGGCAGCAGTTCTTC
CASSEALPVGGQQFF
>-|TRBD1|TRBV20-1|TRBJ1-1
TGCAGTGCTAGTCAGACTACTGCCGGGACAGGGGAAGCTTTCTTT
CSASQTTAGTGEAFF
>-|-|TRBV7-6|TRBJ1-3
TGTGCCAGCAGCTTAGACACGGGACGGCACTCTGGAAACACCATATATTTT
CASSLDTGRHSGNTIYF
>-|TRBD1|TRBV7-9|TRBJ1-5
TGTGCCAGCAGCGGCAGGGGGGGGCCCCAGCATTTT
CASSGRGGPQHF
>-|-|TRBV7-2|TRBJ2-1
TGTGCCAGCAGCTTAGGTGGTGTTAGCGAGCAGTTCTTC
CASSLGGVSEQFF
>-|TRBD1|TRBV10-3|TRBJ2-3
TGTGCCATCAGTGTATCCGGGACAGGGAGCGCAGATACGCAGTATTTT
CAISVSGTGSADTQYF
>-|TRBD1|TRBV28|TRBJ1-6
TGTGCCAGCGGCCTCGGGACAGGCAATTCACCCCTCCACTTT
CASGLGTGNSPLHF
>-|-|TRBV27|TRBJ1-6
TGTGCCAGCAGTTTCACAGGAGGTTCACCCCTCCACTTT
CASSFTGGSPLHF
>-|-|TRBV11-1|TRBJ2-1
TGTGCCAGCAGCTTAGGAGCGGTAAACAATGAGCAGTTCTTC
CASSLGAVNNEQFF
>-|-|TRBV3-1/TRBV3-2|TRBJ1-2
TGTGCCAGCAGCCGGGGTTTAGCTAACTATGGCTACACCTTC
CASSRGLANYGYTF
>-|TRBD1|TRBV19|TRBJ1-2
TGTGCCAGTAGCCCCGGGACAGAGGGCTACACCTTC
CASSPGTEGYTF
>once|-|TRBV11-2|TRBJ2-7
TGTGCCAGCAGCCCCCCCGGCAGCCAACTATCCTACGAGCAGTACTTC
CASSPPGSQLSYEQYF
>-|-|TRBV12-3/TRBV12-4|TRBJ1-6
TGTGCCAGCAGGAACCGGGATAATTCACCCCTCCACTTT
CASRNRDNSPLHF
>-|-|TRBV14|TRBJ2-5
TGTGCCAGCAGCCTAGGACTATCTACCCAGTACTTC
CASSLGLSTQYF
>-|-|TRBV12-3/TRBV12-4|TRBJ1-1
TGTGCCAGCAGTTTCCCGGGGAGGACTGAAGCTTTCTTT
CASSFPGRTEAFF
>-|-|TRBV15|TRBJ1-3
TGTGCCACCAGCCCCTCGGGGACCTCTGGAAACACCATATATTTT
CATSPSGTSGNTIYF
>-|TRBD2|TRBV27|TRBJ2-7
TGTGCCAGCAGTTTATGGGGGGGTAAGGAGCAGTACTTC
CASSLWGGKEQYF
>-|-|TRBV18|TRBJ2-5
TGTGCCAGCACGGCGCAGGGTGGGGAGACCCAGTACTTC
CASTAQGGETQYF
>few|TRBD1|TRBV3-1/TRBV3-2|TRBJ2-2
TGTGCCAGCAGCCAATATCGGGACAGGGCTAACACCGGGGAGCTGTTTTTT
CASSQYRDRANTGELFF
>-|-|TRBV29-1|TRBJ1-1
TGCAGCGTTCGGCAGACACTGAACACTGAAGCTTTCTTT
CSVRQTLNTEAFF